Below, 17 T cell receptor beta chains from the same sample are listed, as sequenced in a study of blood T cell repertoires in COVID-19. Clones were read by immunoSEQ multiplex PCR, and TCRdb kept only the in-frame ones, dropping some. The repertoire holds some 50,000 clones, with around 86% as singletons. Input material: peripheral blood. The receptors originated from a man aged 35 to 55 with active COVID-19.

This clone was observed a handful of times. CDR3 residues: CASKKGGNEKLFF. As DNA, the CDR3 is TGTGCCAGCAAAAAAGGAGGGAATGAAAAACTGTTTTTT. The chain employs TRBV6-5 and TRBJ1-4; D ambiguous. The CDR3 extends over 13 amino acids. Germline CDR1 MNHEY, CDR2 SVGAGI. V was clipped by 7 bases and J by 5 bases, with 11 bases between them.

This clone has a handful of counts. V usage is TRBV4-2 and J usage is TRBJ2-1, with TRBD2 matching 8 bases. Unmatched junction bases numbered 13, after V lost 4 bases and J lost 8 bases. CDR3 length equals 16 residues. CDR1 and CDR2 (germline): LGHNA, YNFKEQ. In DNA form, the CDR3 reads TGTGCCAGCAGCCGGACGACTAGCGCGAGCGGGGATGAGCAGTTCTTC. This encodes CASSRTTSASGDEQFF.

This clone came up once. The rearrangement uses TRBV19 and TRBJ2-1, with D possibly matching TRBD1 (5 bases). This CDR3 region has 17 residues. Trimming stripped 5 bases from V and 4 bases from J, with 21 bases between. Germline CDR1 is LNHDA and CDR2 is SQIVND (reference sequence). CDR3 in amino acids: CASSVVSVTDLYNEQFF. The CDR3 nucleotides read TGTGCCAGTAGTGTCGTTAGTGTGACAGACCTTTACAATGAGCAGTTCTTC. Full variable domain (rest looked up from reference TRBV19 and TRBJ2-1): DGGITQSPKYLFRKEGQNVTLSCEQNLNHDAMYWYRQDPGQGLRLIYYSQIVNDFQKGDIAEGYSVSREKKESFPLTVTSAQKNPTAFYLCASSVVSVTDLYNEQFFGPGTRLTVL.

V gene TRBV9 combines with J gene TRBJ2-3, with a tentative D call TRBD1 (5 bases). CDR3 length equals 14 residues. Germline lookup yields CDR1 SGDLS and CDR2 YYNGEE. V was shortened by 4 bases and J by 0 bases, with 9 bases between the two germline ends. The CDR3 DNA is TGTGCCAGCAGCTTACCAGGGAGCACAGATACGCAGTATTTT. It translates to CASSLPGSTDTQYF.

The genes are TRBV5-6 and TRBJ2-7; 8 positions agree with TRBD2. CDR3 length: 17 amino acids. V lost 0 bases and J lost 2; bases outside the gene matches: 10. CDR1 is SGHDT and CDR2 is YYEEEE in the germline V gene. The CDR3 nucleotides read TGTGCCAGCAGCTTGGCCGGGAGCAGCGGGAGCCCCTACGAGCAGTACTTC. It encodes CASSLAGSSGSPYEQYF.

V is TRBV4-1 and J is TRBJ2-3, with D possibly being TRBD2 (5 bases). The V gene lost 4 bases and the J gene lost 3 bases, with 11 bases spanning the gap. The germline V gene has CDR1 MGHRA and CDR2 YSYEKL. There are 14 residues in the CDR3. The CDR3 loop reads CASSLAPKTDTQYF. DNA for the CDR3: TGCGCCAGCAGCCTAGCGCCTAAGACAGATACGCAGTATTTT.

The chain combines TRBV28 with TRBJ2-4; 8 positions agree with TRBD2. After removal of 6 bases from V and 7 bases from J, the junction contained 5 bases not matched to a gene. Per germline, CDR1 MDHEN and CDR2 SYDVKM. CDR3 length: 13 residues. In DNA form, the CDR3 reads TGTGCCAGCAGACTGACTAGCGTCAACATTCAGTACTTC. Its translation: CASRLTSVNIQYF.

The chain employs TRBV27 and TRBJ1-6, with D unresolved. Per germline, CDR1 MNHEY and CDR2 SMNVEV (reference sequence). Trimming removed 2 bases from V and 10 bases from J, with 15 bases in between. The CDR3 is 15 amino acids. CDR3 sequence reads: CASSLIGDGRSPLHF. CDR3 bases: TGTGCCAGCAGTTTAATCGGGGATGGTAGGTCACCCCTCCACTTT.

The V call is TRBV28, the J call TRBJ1-2, with 7 bases matching TRBD1. The CDR3 runs 15 residues. Germline CDR1 is MDHEN and CDR2 is SYDVKM. The V segment lost 2 bases and the J segment 2 bases; nucleotides outside the gene matches: 5. DNA of the CDR3: TGTGCCAGCAGTTTACCGAGGACAGGAAACTATGGCTACACCTTC. This gives the protein CASSLPRTGNYGYTF.

The chain has TRBV28 and TRBJ1-5; 12 bases agree with TRBD1. With V trimmed by 4 bases and J by 6 bases, 7 bases remained unmatched. Per germline, CDR1 MDHEN and CDR2 SYDVKM. The CDR3 runs 16 residues. The CDR3 spells CASSSPGQGAAQPQHF. In nucleotides, the CDR3 is TGTGCCAGCAGTTCCCCGGGACAGGGGGCCGCTCAGCCCCAGCATTTT.

The rearrangement uses TRBV14 and TRBJ2-1; the match to TRBD2 covers 11 bases. CDR1 is SGHDN and CDR2 is FVKESK in the germline V gene. V shed 1 base, J shed 6 bases, and the junction held 2 bases outside the gene matches. The CDR3 sequence is 15 residues long. In DNA form, the CDR3 reads TGTGCCAGCAGCCAAGGCCTAGCGGGAGGCAATGAGCAGTTCTTC. Translating it yields CASSQGLAGGNEQFF.

The chain has TRBV3-1 (or the pseudogene TRBV3-2) and TRBJ2-3; D unclear. Germline CDR1 reads LGHDT; CDR2 reads YNNKEL (reference sequence). V dropped 1 base and J dropped 4 bases, with 3 bases sitting between them. The CDR3 is made up of 12 amino acids. CDR3 coding DNA: TGTGCCAGCAGCCAAGTCTCAGATACGCAGTATTTT. It translates to CASSQVSDTQYF.

The chain employs TRBV28 and TRBJ1-5, with D hard to call. The CDR3 sequence is 15 residues long. CDR1 and CDR2 from the germline V gene are MDHEN and SYDVKM. Trimming removed 3 bases from V and 1 base from J, with 10 bases in between. CDR3 DNA sequence: TGTGCCAGCAGTTTGCACGCGGTAAGCAATCAGCCCCAGCATTTT. Residues: CASSLHAVSNQPQHF.

The chain uses TRBV28 and TRBJ1-1, with D perhaps matching TRBD1 (5 bases). This CDR3 has 13 residues. CDR1 is MDHEN, CDR2 SYDVKM, per germline. The V end was cut by 3 bases, the J end by 4 bases, with 9 bases between. This CDR3 is CASSFRRGTEAFF. In DNA form, the CDR3 reads TGTGCCAGCAGTTTCCGAAGGGGCACTGAAGCTTTCTTT.

The chain uses TRBV9 and TRBJ2-1, with TRBD2 identical over 10 bases. V lost 6 bases to trimming and J lost 7 bases; unmatched junction nucleotides: 10. The CDR3 extends over 15 amino acids. CDR1 is SGDLS and CDR2 is YYNGEE in the germline V gene. CDR3 DNA: TGTGCCAGCACAGCGAGTTCTAGCGGGAGAAATGAGCAGTTCTTC. This codes for CASTASSSGRNEQFF.

This chain joins TRBV28 and TRBJ2-3, with D hard to call. V was clipped by 3 bases and J by 6 bases, with 4 bases between them. The CDR3 loop spans 11 amino acids. Germline CDR1 reads MDHEN; CDR2 reads SYDVKM. The CDR3 here is CASSFSDTQYF. The DNA for the CDR3 is TGTGCCAGCAGTTTTTCGGATACGCAGTATTTT.

The CDR3, as DNA: TGTGCCAGCAGCCACCTAGCGGGAGGAAACCAAGAGACCCAGTACTTC. It specifies CASSHLAGGNQETQYF. The genes are TRBV28 and TRBJ2-5, with 11 nucleotides matching TRBD2. The J segment lost 0 bases and the V segment lost 6 bases, leaving 6 bases of the junction unmatched. The CDR3 has 16 amino acids. Germline lookup yields CDR1 MDHEN and CDR2 SYDVKM.